This TCR beta chain was profiled in a study of CD8 T cells in ankylosing spondylitis. Findings and limits, study-wide: Prior work had noted some motif variants in reactive arthritis blood and synovial fluid. From matched ankylosing spondylitis synovial fluid, disease-linked clones were reportedly recovered at significantly enriched levels. Ankylosing spondylitis blood seemed to carry a telltale TCR beta motif made of under ten highly homologous variants.

This clonotype was found many times. What it binds is unknown. Trimming cost V 3 bases and J 1 base, with 9 bases left between them. Germline values: CDR1 SGHTA, CDR2 FQGNSA. The length of the CDR3 is 14 residues. With molecular barcodes, quantitative 5'-RACE was used to make the TCR beta libraries. TCRdb reanalysed the 5' RACE reads using MiXCR and keeps one entry per CDR3 protein. Of approximately 260,000 distinct CDR3 sequences listed, 7.5% to 9% are singletons. Sequencing used blood, either unsorted or a sorted T cell fraction (not recorded which). J is TRBJ1-1 and V is TRBV7-2, with TRBD1 as a possible D gene (5 bases). The TCR was taken from a male donor with ankylosing spondylitis or in good health (not recorded which). The CDR3 DNA reads as TGTGCCAGCAGCTTGGGAAGGGGGAACACTGAAGCTTTCTTT. Amino acid sequence: CASSLGRGNTEAFF.